This T cell receptor beta chain was captured in a study of beta chain features in type 1 diabetes. Study context: Age, gender and cell yields were alike across patients and healthy donors. General study findings and limits: Sequencing used cDNA, and cells with high TCR expression could therefore be over-represented. Shorter TCRB CDR3s, moderately but significantly so, were found in Type 1 diabetes patients in all four CD4+ subsets. PCR might preferentially amplify shorter templates, equally in patients and controls.

CD4+ naive, central memory, regulatory and stem cell-like memory subsets were isolated by sorting on CD45RO/CCR7/CD25/CD127/CD95/CD27. Germline lookup yields CDR1 KGHSH and CDR2 LQKENI. The CDR3 consists of 14 residues. Germline trimming cut 4 bases from V and 5 bases from J; bases unmatched to any gene: 5. Since all of the isolated RNA was reverse transcribed, expressed TCRB transcripts were what got sequenced. Measured with immunoSEQ multiplex PCR; TCRdb has only the in-frame clones, and not every one. The table lists around 180,000 clones, less than 10% of them singletons. As regards this clone: Its antigen is undetermined.

This receptor was taken from a young man with type 1 diabetes. The sequencing input was central memory CD4+ T cells from blood. The chain employs TRBV18 and TRBJ1-1; 9 bases map to TRBD1. The CDR3 loop is CASSLGTGKTEAFF. The DNA of the CDR3 is TGTGCCAGCTCACTAGGGACAGGGAAAACTGAAGCTTTCTTT.